Included here is one T cell receptor (beta chain) sequence, with context. Its target is unknown. The sample is drawn from a study of cytomegalovirus exposure and HLA in healthy donors. The assay was immunoSEQ multiplex PCR, and TCRdb's table has in-frame clones only and misses some. The profile shows under 350,000 clones, just over 85% of them singletons. Overall study findings and caveats: The majority of TCR sequences were rare, yet some public TCRs appeared in many donors.

Germline CDR1 is SGHRS and CDR2 is YFSETQ. The CDR3 spans 17 residues. Trimming stripped 0 bases from V and 0 bases from J, with 12 bases between. Material for sequencing was PBMCs. The TCR was taken from a woman between 18 and 29 years old in good health and CMV-seronegative. The J gene is TRBJ2-2, the V gene TRBV5-1; D is possibly TRBD2 (6 bases). The CDR3, as DNA: TGCGCCAGCAGCTTGGTACCGTGGGGGGCGAACACCGGGGAGCTGTTTTTT. Amino acid sequence: CASSLVPWGANTGELFF.